One and the same sample provided the 19 T cell receptor beta chains below, sequenced in a study of T cell clonotyping in hematopoietic cell transplantation (dated by TCRdb to the early 2020s). The sample's time point label is to be understood as: 30 days after allo-HCT. Receptor libraries were prepared by the immunoSEQ multiplex PCR assay. TCRdb took over this immuneACCESS table, retaining in-frame rearrangements with V and J assigned. Such tables are incomplete; in checked studies, under half of the missing clones stem from an unresolved V gene, and the remainder is unexplained. This sample comprises 5,500 to 8,500 clones, 30% to 45% of them detected only once. The top ten clones comprise around a fifth of the sample. The sample here was peripheral blood mononuclear cells, taken 30 days after allogeneic stem cell transplant. The receptors were sampled from a female patient aged 60 to 70 who had an allogeneic stem cell transplant, so the T cells may come from the graft donor. Some clones in this sample may be carry-over from other donors' samples.

The chain uses TRBV30 and TRBJ1-1; D call uncertain. The germline V gene has CDR1 GTSNPN and CDR2 SVGIG (reference sequence). The V and J ends lost 0 bases and 5 bases respectively, with 16 bases between them. This CDR3 comprises 15 residues. The CDR3 coding sequence is TGTGCCTGGAGTGTACTCGAGAGGGCGAGGACTGAAGCTTTCTTT. Its protein is CAWSVLERARTEAFF. Based on the CDR3 plus reference TRBV30 and TRBJ1-1, the full variable domain is SQTIHQWPATLVQPVGSPLSLECTVEGTSNPNLYWYRQAAGRGLQLLFYSVGIGQISSEVPQNLSASRPQDRQFILSSKKLLLSDSGFYLCAWSVLERARTEAFFGQGTRLTVV.

This clone came up a few times. The rearrangement links TRBV30 to TRBJ1-1; no firm D call. The CDR3 is made up of 12 amino acids. V was pared by 4 bases and J by 6 bases, with 12 bases between. Looked up from germline, CDR1 is GTSNPN and CDR2 is SVGIG (reference sequence). CDR3 sequence reads: CAWNLREAEAFF. CDR3 coding DNA: TGTGCCTGGAATCTGCGGGAGGCTGAAGCTTTCTTT.

The chain is built from TRBV29-1 and TRBJ1-4; no reliable D call. Germline-derived CDR1 and CDR2 are SQVTM and ANQGSEA. Trimming took 7 bases from V and 5 from J, leaving 11 bases between them. CDR3 length: 12 amino acids. CDR3 protein: CSALDGNEKLFF. The DNA of the CDR3 is TGCAGCGCCTTGGACGGAAATGAAAAACTGTTTTTT.

This clone came up a few times. The J gene is TRBJ2-1, the V gene TRBV5-4; 7 positions agree with TRBD2. This CDR3 comprises 13 residues. Germline CDR1 SGHNT, CDR2 YYREEE (reference sequence). The trim removed 5 bases at V and 9 bases at J, leaving 8 bases unmatched. CDR3 in amino acids: CASRQTSVGEQFF. The DNA of the CDR3 is TGTGCCAGCAGACAAACTAGCGTGGGTGAGCAGTTCTTC.

This chain joins TRBV7-6 and TRBJ1-2, with D uncertain. Trimming removed 5 bases from V and 3 bases from J, with 13 bases in between. Germline CDR1 SGHVS, CDR2 FNYEAQ. There are 14 residues in the CDR3. The CDR3: CASSPAVGHYGYTF. The CDR3 nucleotides read TGTGCCAGCAGCCCTGCGGTAGGCCACTATGGCTACACCTTC. Filled out from reference TRBV7-6 and TRBJ1-2, the complete variable domain reads GAGVSQSPRYKVTKRGQDVALRCDPISGHVSLYWYRQALGQGPEFLTYFNYEAQQDKSGLPNDRFSAERPEGSISTLTIQRTEQRDSAMYRCASSPAVGHYGYTFGSGTRLTVV.

J is TRBJ1-2 and V is TRBV30, with D perhaps matching TRBD1 (6 bases). V lost 3 bases, J lost 3 bases, and 8 bases lay in between. CDR3 length: 12 residues. The germline CDR1 and CDR2 sequences are GTSNPN and SVGIG (reference sequence). The CDR3 region has the DNA TGTGCCTGGAGACAGGGACACTATGGCTACACCTTC. Translating it yields CAWRQGHYGYTF.

The chain employs TRBV4-3 and TRBJ2-7, with TRBD1 matching over 7 bases. The junction had 8 bases not matched to a gene; V was cut back by 1 base and J by 2 bases. This CDR3 has 16 amino acids. CDR1 is LGHNA, CDR2 YSLEER, per germline. The CDR3: CASSQVFGTGAYEQYF. The CDR3, as DNA: TGCGCCAGCAGCCAAGTGTTTGGCACAGGGGCCTACGAGCAGTACTTC.

The V call is TRBV25-1, the J call TRBJ1-3; 8 positions match TRBD1. J lost 0 bases, V lost 8 bases, and 6 bases had no gene match. Germline V lookup: CDR1 MGHDK, CDR2 SYGVNS. This CDR3 is built from 15 residues. The CDR3: CASRGQAYSGNTIYF. In nucleotides, the CDR3 is TGTGCCAGCCGGGGACAGGCTTACTCTGGAAACACCATATATTTT.

The gene calls are TRBV6-5 and TRBJ2-7; 8 positions agree with TRBD1. This CDR3 spans 14 amino acids. Germline-derived CDR1 and CDR2 are MNHEY and SVGAGI. With V trimmed by 7 bases and J by 0 bases, 5 bases remained unmatched. DNA of the CDR3: TGTGCCAGCACCAGACAGGGGAGCTCCTACGAGCAGTACTTC. Protein: CASTRQGSSYEQYF.

This chain links TRBV9 with TRBJ2-5, with TRBD2 identical over 11 bases. This CDR3 region has 14 residues. V shed 3 bases, J shed 7 bases, and the junction held 5 bases outside the gene matches. Germline-derived CDR1 and CDR2 are SGDLS and YYNGEE. The CDR3 DNA is TGTGCCAGCAGCGCGGGACTAGCGGCAATGACCCAGTACTTC. Its protein product is CASSAGLAAMTQYF.

This clone has only one observation. V and J are TRBV9 and TRBJ2-2, with D perhaps TRBD2 (5 bases). The CDR3 extends over 16 amino acids. CDR1 is SGDLS, CDR2 YYNGEE, per germline. V was cut by 0 bases and J by 8 bases, with 17 bases left in between. The CDR3 region has the DNA TGTGCCAGCAGCGTAGCGGACTCCTTGATAAAGGGGGAGCTGTTTTTT. Its translation: CASSVADSLIKGELFF.

The genes are TRBV20-1 and TRBJ1-5; D remains unclear. Deletions cut 1 base from V and 7 bases from J, with 5 bases between. CDR3 length equals 11 residues. The germline gives CDR1 DFQATT, CDR2 SNEGSKA (reference sequence). The CDR3 spells CSARVGQPQHF. The CDR3 DNA reads TGCAGTGCTAGAGTAGGCCAGCCCCAGCATTTT.

This clone has just one count. This chain uses TRBV6-1 with TRBJ2-7; weak D call: TRBD2 (5 bases). Germline values: CDR1 MNHNS, CDR2 SASEGT. V gave up 8 bases and J gave up 5 bases, with 22 bases separating them. This CDR3 comprises 15 residues. The CDR3 loop is CASHDGGGTIDEQYF. The CDR3 coding sequence is TGTGCCAGCCACGACGGAGGAGGAACTATTGACGAGCAGTACTTC.

The chain uses TRBV9 and TRBJ1-4; D uncertain. Germline loops: CDR1 SGDLS, CDR2 YYNGEE. The CDR3 covers 15 residues. Deletions cut 0 bases from V and 0 bases from J, with 6 bases between. The CDR3 loop is CASSVGPATNEKLFF. CDR3 nucleotide sequence: TGTGCCAGCAGCGTAGGCCCTGCAACTAATGAAAAACTGTTTTTT.

J is TRBJ2-4 and V is TRBV29-1, with 7 bases matching TRBD1. The CDR3 totals 15 residues. Germline values: CDR1 SQVTM, CDR2 ANQGSEA. V gave up 1 base and J gave up 6 bases; unmatched junction bases: 9. The CDR3: CSVEGWTGDLNIQYF. The CDR3 DNA follows: TGCAGCGTTGAAGGATGGACAGGCGACTTAAACATTCAGTACTTC.

The V and J genes are TRBV30 and TRBJ2-7; perhaps D is TRBD1 or TRBD2 (5 bases each). The CDR3 is 14 amino acids. V lost 8 bases, J lost 2 bases, and 19 bases lay in between. Per germline, CDR1 GTSNPN and CDR2 SVGIG (reference sequence). CDR3 coding DNA: TGTGCCGGGACGGCCAGGGACCCCCCCTACGAGCAGTACTTC. Translation: CAGTARDPPYEQYF.

CDR3 in DNA: TGTGCCAGCAGTGAATTTTGGACAGGGCAAACCTACGAGCAGTACTTC. It codes for CASSEFWTGQTYEQYF. The chain employs TRBV2 and TRBJ2-7, with 8 bases matching TRBD1. V gave up 2 bases and J gave up 2 bases; unmatched junction bases: 8. Germline lookup yields CDR1 SNHLY and CDR2 FYNNEI. This CDR3 spans 16 amino acids.

This chain uses TRBV30 with TRBJ2-5; 11 bases fit TRBD2. The germline V gene has CDR1 GTSNPN and CDR2 SVGIG (reference sequence). The CDR3 has 16 residues. The ends lost 0 bases at V and 5 bases at J; junction bases unmatched: 8. The CDR3: CAWSVSLAGGWETQYF. In DNA, the CDR3 is TGTGCCTGGAGTGTATCCCTAGCGGGGGGATGGGAGACCCAGTACTTC.

Here the CDR3 reads CAWRHGGDTEAFF. CDR3 DNA sequence: TGTGCCTGGAGACACGGGGGGGACACTGAAGCTTTCTTT. The genes are TRBV30 and TRBJ1-1, with a possible D match to TRBD1 (5 bases). Trimming left V 3 bases short and J 3 bases short, with 11 bases between. The CDR3 is 13 residues long. CDR1 is GTSNPN, CDR2 SVGIG, per germline (reference sequence).